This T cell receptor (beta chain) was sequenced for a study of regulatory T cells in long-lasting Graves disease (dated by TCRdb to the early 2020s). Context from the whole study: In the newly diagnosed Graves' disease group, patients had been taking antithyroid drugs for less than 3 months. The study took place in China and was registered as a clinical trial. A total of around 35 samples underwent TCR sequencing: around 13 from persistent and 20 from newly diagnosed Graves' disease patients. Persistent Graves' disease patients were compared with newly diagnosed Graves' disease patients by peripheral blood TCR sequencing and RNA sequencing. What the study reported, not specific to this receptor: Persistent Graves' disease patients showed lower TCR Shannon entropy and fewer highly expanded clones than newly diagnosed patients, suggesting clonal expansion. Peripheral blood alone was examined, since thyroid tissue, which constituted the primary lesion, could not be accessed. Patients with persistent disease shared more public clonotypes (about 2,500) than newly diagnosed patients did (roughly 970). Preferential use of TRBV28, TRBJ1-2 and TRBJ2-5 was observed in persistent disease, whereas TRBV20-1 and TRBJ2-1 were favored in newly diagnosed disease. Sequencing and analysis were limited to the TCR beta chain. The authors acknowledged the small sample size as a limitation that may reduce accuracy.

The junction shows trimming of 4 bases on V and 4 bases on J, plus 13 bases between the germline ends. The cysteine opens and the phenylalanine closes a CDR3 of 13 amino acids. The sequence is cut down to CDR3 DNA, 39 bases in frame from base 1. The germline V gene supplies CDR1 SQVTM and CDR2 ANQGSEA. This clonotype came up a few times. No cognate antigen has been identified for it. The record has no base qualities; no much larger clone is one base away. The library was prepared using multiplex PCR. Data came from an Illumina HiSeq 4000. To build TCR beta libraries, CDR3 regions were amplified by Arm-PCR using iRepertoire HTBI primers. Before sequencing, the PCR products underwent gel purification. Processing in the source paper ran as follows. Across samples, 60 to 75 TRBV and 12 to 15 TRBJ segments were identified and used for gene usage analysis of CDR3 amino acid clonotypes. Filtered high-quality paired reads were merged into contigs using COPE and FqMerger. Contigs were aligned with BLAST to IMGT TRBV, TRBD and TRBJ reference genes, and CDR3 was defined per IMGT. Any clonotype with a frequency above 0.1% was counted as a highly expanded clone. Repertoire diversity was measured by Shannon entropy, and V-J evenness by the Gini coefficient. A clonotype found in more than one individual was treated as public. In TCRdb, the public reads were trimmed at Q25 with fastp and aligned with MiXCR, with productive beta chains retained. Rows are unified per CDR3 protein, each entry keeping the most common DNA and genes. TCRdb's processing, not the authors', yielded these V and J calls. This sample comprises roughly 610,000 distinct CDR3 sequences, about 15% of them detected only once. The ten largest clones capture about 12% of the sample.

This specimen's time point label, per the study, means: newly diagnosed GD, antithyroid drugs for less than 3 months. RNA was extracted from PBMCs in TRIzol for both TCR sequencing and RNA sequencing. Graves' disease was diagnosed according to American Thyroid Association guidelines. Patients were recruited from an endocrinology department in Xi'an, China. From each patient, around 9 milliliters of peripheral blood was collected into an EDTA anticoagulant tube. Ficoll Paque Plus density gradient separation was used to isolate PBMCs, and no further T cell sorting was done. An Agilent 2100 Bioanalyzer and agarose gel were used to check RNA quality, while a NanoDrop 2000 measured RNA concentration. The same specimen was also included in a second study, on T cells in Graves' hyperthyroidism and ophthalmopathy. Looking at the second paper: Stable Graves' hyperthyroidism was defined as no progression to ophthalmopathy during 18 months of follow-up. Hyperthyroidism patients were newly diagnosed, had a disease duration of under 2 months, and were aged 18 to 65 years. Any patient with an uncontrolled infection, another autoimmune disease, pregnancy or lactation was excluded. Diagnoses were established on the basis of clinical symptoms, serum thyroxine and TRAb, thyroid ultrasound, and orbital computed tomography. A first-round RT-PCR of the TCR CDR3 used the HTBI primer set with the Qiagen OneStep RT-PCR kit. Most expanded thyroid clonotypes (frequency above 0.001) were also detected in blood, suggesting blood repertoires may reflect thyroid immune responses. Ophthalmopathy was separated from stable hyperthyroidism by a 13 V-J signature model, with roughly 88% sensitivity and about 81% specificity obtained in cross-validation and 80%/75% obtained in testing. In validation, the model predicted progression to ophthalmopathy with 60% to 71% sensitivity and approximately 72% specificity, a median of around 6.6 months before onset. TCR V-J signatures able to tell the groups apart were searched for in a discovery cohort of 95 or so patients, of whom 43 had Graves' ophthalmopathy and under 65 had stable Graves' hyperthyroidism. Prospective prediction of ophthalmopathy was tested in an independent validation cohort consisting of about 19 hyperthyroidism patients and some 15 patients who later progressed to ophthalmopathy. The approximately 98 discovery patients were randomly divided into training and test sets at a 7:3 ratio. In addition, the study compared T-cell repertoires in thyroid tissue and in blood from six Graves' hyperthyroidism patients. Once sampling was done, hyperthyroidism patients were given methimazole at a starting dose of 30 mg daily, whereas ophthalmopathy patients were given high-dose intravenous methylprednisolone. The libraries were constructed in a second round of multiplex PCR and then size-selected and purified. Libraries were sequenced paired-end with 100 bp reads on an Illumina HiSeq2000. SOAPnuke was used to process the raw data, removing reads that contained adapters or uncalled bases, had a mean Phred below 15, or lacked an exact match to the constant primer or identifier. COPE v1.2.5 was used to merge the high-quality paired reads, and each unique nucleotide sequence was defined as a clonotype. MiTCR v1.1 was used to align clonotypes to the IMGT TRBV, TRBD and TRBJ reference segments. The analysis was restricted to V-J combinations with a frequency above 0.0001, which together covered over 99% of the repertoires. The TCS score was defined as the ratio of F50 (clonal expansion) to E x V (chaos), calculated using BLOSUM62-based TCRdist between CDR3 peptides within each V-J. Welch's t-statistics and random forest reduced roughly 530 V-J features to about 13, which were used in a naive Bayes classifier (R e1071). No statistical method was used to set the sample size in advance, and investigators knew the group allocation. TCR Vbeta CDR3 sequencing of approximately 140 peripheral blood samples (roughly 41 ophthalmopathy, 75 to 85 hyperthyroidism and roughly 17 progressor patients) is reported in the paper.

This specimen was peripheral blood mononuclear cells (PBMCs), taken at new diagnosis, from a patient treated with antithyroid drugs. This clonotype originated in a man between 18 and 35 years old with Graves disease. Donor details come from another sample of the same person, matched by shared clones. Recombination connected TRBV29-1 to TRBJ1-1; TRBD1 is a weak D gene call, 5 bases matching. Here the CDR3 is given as CSVALNQGTEAFF. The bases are TGCAGCGTTGCCCTAAATCAGGGCACTGAAGCTTTCTTT.